This TCR beta chain was recorded in a study of blood T cells in healthy people across ages. Primers used in a second PCR of about 7 to 11 cycles were a sample-barcoded 5' primer and a J-beta primer mix. TCRdb re-analysed the 5' RACE reads in MiXCR, keeping a single row per CDR3 protein. Found here are over 600,000 distinct CDR3 sequences, around half of them singletons; the top ten hold around a sixth. The TCR originated in a man at least 80 years old in good health. The material sequenced was blood.

In DNA form, the CDR3 reads TGTGCCAGCACCCCCGGACTAGCGGGAGGTCCCTCTAGCACAGATACGCAGTATTTT. Amino acids: CASTPGLAGGPSSTDTQYF. The chain couples TRBV12-3 or TRBV12-4 to TRBJ2-3, with 14 bases lining up with TRBD2. There are 19 residues in the CDR3. The J segment lost 0 bases and the V segment lost 7 bases, leaving 12 bases of the junction unmatched.